This is a list of T cell receptor beta chains from one sample in a study of cytomegalovirus exposure and HLA in healthy donors. Sequencing used immunoSEQ multiplex PCR; TCRdb keeps in-frame clones, though not all of them. The repertoire includes 90,000 to 130,000 clones, around 87% of them detected once, and about 1.7% sits in the top ten. The sample comprised PBMCs. These receptors all come from a man aged 35-49 years in good health and CMV-seronegative. Each CDR3 is given with its conserved first and last residue. D genes are given only for firm matches. Rows give clone size only sometimes, using once, few, many, or a class for an expanded clone.

J gene: TRBJ2-1; V gene: TRBV29-1; clone size: .; D gene: TRBD1; CDR3 protein: CSGGTVSSYNEQFF; CDR3 DNA: TGCAGCGGGGGGACAGTCAGCTCCTACAATGAGCAGTTCTTC
J gene: TRBJ1-6; V gene: TRBV30; clone size: .; D gene: .; CDR3 protein: CAWSREAWSPLHF; CDR3 DNA: TGTGCCTGGAGTAGGGAGGCTTGGTCACCCCTCCACTTT
J gene: TRBJ2-5; V gene: TRBV28; clone size: .; D gene: .; CDR3 protein: CASSFLSETQYF; CDR3 DNA: TGTGCCAGCAGTTTCCTCTCGGAGACCCAGTACTTC
J gene: TRBJ1-1; V gene: TRBV6-5; clone size: few; D gene: .; CDR3 protein: CASSKTGGGNTEAFF; CDR3 DNA: TGTGCCAGCAGTAAAACGGGGGGAGGGAACACTGAAGCTTTCTTT
J gene: TRBJ1-2; V gene: TRBV7-9; clone size: .; D gene: TRBD1; CDR3 protein: CASSPRQGPYGYTF; CDR3 DNA: TGTGCCAGCAGCCCGAGACAGGGCCCCTATGGCTACACCTTC
J gene: TRBJ2-1; V gene: TRBV27; clone size: .; D gene: TRBD1; CDR3 protein: CASSGTGVRDEQFF; CDR3 DNA: TGTGCCAGCAGTGGGACAGGGGTCAGGGATGAGCAGTTCTTC
J gene: TRBJ1-1; V gene: TRBV14; clone size: few; D gene: .; CDR3 protein: CASSQDFEGGAFF; CDR3 DNA: TGTGCCAGCAGCCAAGATTTTGAAGGGGGAGCTTTCTTT
J gene: TRBJ1-5; V gene: TRBV9; clone size: .; D gene: TRBD1; CDR3 protein: CASSVGQDRSKEPQHF; CDR3 DNA: TGTGCCAGCAGCGTAGGGCAGGACAGGAGCAAGGAGCCCCAGCATTTT
J gene: TRBJ2-2; V gene: TRBV29-1; clone size: .; D gene: TRBD1; CDR3 protein: CSGKRQGPTGELFF; CDR3 DNA: TGCAGCGGCAAAAGACAGGGGCCCACCGGGGAGCTGTTTTTT
J gene: TRBJ2-3; V gene: TRBV5-6; clone size: .; D gene: .; CDR3 protein: CASSLATGTDTQYF; CDR3 DNA: TGTGCCAGCAGCTTGGCAACAGGGACAGATACGCAGTATTTT
J gene: TRBJ2-2; V gene: TRBV7-9; clone size: .; D gene: TRBD1; CDR3 protein: CASSFGTGNTGELFF; CDR3 DNA: TGTGCCAGCAGCTTTGGGACAGGGAACACCGGGGAGCTGTTTTTT
J gene: TRBJ1-6; V gene: TRBV28; clone size: once; D gene: TRBD1; CDR3 protein: CASSSDRGPPSPIF; CDR3 DNA: TGTGCCAGCAGCTCGGACAGGGGGCCTCCGTCCCCTATTTTT
J gene: TRBJ2-2; V gene: TRBV5-4; clone size: once; D gene: TRBD2; CDR3 protein: CASSLRLAGPGELFF; CDR3 DNA: TGTGCCAGCAGCTTGAGACTAGCGGGACCCGGGGAGCTGTTTTTT
J gene: TRBJ1-4; V gene: TRBV6-5; clone size: .; D gene: .; CDR3 protein: CASSYSGSHNEKLFF; CDR3 DNA: TGTGCCAGCAGTTACTCAGGGAGTCATAATGAAAAACTGTTTTTT
J gene: TRBJ1-2; V gene: TRBV5-1; clone size: .; D gene: .; CDR3 protein: CASSGLVGYTF; CDR3 DNA: TGCGCCAGCAGCGGCCTGGTCGGCTACACCTTC
J gene: TRBJ2-3; V gene: TRBV19; clone size: .; D gene: .; CDR3 protein: CASSIAGGTDTQYF; CDR3 DNA: TGTGCCAGTAGTATAGCGGGGGGCACAGATACGCAGTATTTT